These 32 T cell receptor beta chains were sequenced from one sample in a study of blood T cell repertoires in COVID-19. Generated by immunoSEQ multiplex PCR, the TCRdb table keeps only in-frame clones and is missing some. The profile shows about 370,000 clones, roughly nine tenths of them singletons. The sequenced sample consisted of PBMCs or T cells enriched from blood (not recorded which). Receptor source: a man aged 18-30 years who had recovered from COVID-19.

This clone was seen more than once but under ten times. The genes are TRBV7-2 and TRBJ1-1; D call uncertain. V gave up 2 bases and J gave up 7 bases, with 8 bases separating them. The length of the CDR3 is 12 residues. CDR1 SGHTA and CDR2 FQGNSA come from the germline V gene. Here the CDR3 DNA reads TGTGCCAGCAGCTTATGGTCAGATGAAGCTTTCTTT. This translates into CASSLWSDEAFF.

The V gene is TRBV7-6, the J gene TRBJ2-2; 8 bases are shared with TRBD2. The V gene end was trimmed by 6 bases and the J gene end by 4 bases; junction bases not matched to a gene: 13. The CDR3 covers 17 residues. Germline lookup yields CDR1 SGHVS and CDR2 FNYEAQ. CDR3 in amino acids: CASSYKPGGRITGELFF. The DNA for the CDR3 is TGTGCCAGCAGTTATAAACCGGGGGGGCGTATCACCGGGGAGCTGTTTTTT.

This chain connects TRBV5-5 to TRBJ1-5; 11 bases agree with TRBD1. The trim removed 0 bases at V and 6 bases at J, leaving 5 bases unmatched. CDR1 is SGHKS and CDR2 is YYEKEE in the germline V gene (reference sequence). CDR3 size: 16 residues. The CDR3 sequence is CASSLVGQGASQPQHF. CDR3 coding DNA: TGTGCCAGCAGCTTGGTTGGACAGGGGGCAAGTCAGCCCCAGCATTTT.

The chain carries TRBV12-3 or TRBV12-4 and TRBJ1-1, with D perhaps matching TRBD1 (6 bases). The CDR3 is made up of 13 amino acids. Trimming took 3 bases from V and 5 from J, leaving 10 bases between them. This chain's CDR3 is CASSLGAGTEAFF. In nucleotides, the CDR3 is TGTGCCAGCAGTTTGGGGGCTGGAACTGAAGCTTTCTTT.

The chain combines TRBV5-1 with TRBJ1-5, with 7 bases identical to TRBD1. With V trimmed by 5 bases and J by 6 bases, 8 bases remained unmatched. Germline V gene sequence: CDR1 SGHRS, CDR2 YFSETQ. The CDR3 sequence is 14 residues long. The CDR3 here is CASSPGGEGQPQHF. In nucleotides, the CDR3 is TGCGCCAGCAGTCCAGGGGGAGAAGGTCAGCCCCAGCATTTT.

This chain joins TRBV18 and TRBJ2-2, with D unresolved. Germline V gives CDR1 KGHSH, CDR2 LQKENI. The CDR3 is 20 residues long. Trimming removed 0 bases at V and 0 bases at J, with 20 bases between. As DNA, the CDR3 is TGTGCCAGCTCACCACCCCCCGAGCTATCCCAAAGCGCGAACACCGGGGAGCTGTTTTTT. Its translation is CASSPPPELSQSANTGELFF.

The chain recombines TRBV10-2 with TRBJ2-7; no reliable D call. Germline V CDR1 and CDR2: WSHSY, SAAADI. The CDR3 is made up of 14 amino acids. V lost 4 bases, J lost 3 bases, and 13 bases lay in between. As DNA, the CDR3 is TGCGCCAGCAGTGTATCAGGAAATTACTACGAGCAGTACTTC. Translated, it gives CASSVSGNYYEQYF.

V gene TRBV18 combines with J gene TRBJ1-1; TRBD1 is a possible D gene (6 bases). The V gene's germline CDR1 is KGHSH and CDR2 LQKENI. V was clipped by 1 base and J by 0 bases, with 12 bases between them. The CDR3 length is 16 residues. CDR3 residues: CASSPRGGPVNTEAFF. The CDR3 DNA reads as TGTGCCAGCTCACCACGGGGGGGGCCGGTGAACACTGAAGCTTTCTTT.

The gene calls are TRBV30 and TRBJ1-6; 7 nucleotides agree with TRBD1. With 4 bases clipped from V and 4 bases from J, the junction kept 13 bases outside the gene matches. CDR1 is GTSNPN and CDR2 is SVGIG in the germline V gene (reference sequence). The CDR3 extends over 17 amino acids. CDR3 sequence: CAWISEGAGIYNSPLHF. DNA for the CDR3: TGTGCCTGGATCTCCGAGGGGGCAGGGATATATAATTCACCCCTCCACTTT. Full variable domain (rest looked up from reference TRBV30 and TRBJ1-6): SQTIHQWPATLVQPVGSPLSLECTVEGTSNPNLYWYRQAAGRGLQLLFYSVGIGQISSEVPQNLSASRPQDRQFILSSKKLLLSDSGFYLCAWISEGAGIYNSPLHFGNGTRLTVT.

This clone was detected once. This chain links TRBV27 with TRBJ2-2; TRBD2 agrees at 9 bases. Per the germline V gene, CDR1 is MNHEY and CDR2 is SMNVEV (reference sequence). J was trimmed by 4 bases and V by 3 bases; bases with no gene match: 9. The CDR3 spans 17 residues. This chain's CDR3 is CASSLKWLAGPTGELFF. As DNA, the CDR3 is TGTGCCAGCAGTTTGAAGTGGCTAGCGGGGCCCACCGGGGAGCTGTTTTTT.

The chain carries TRBV6-5 and TRBJ1-3; D is ambiguous. Between the trimmed V and J ends, which lost 3 bases and 4 bases, there was a span of 13 bases. Germline CDR1 and CDR2: MNHEY and SVGAGI. The CDR3 is made up of 15 amino acids. The CDR3 loop reads CASSYSVVAGNTIYF. CDR3 DNA sequence: TGTGCCAGCAGTTATTCGGTTGTAGCGGGAAACACCATATATTTT.

The rearrangement joins TRBV28 to TRBJ1-5; the D gene is possibly TRBD1 (6 bases). The germline V gene has CDR1 MDHEN and CDR2 SYDVKM. Trimming cost V 4 bases and J 4 bases, with 17 bases left between them. The CDR3 spans 16 residues. CDR3 bases: TGTGCCAGCAGTTCCCTCACGGACAGATGGAATCAGCCCCAGCATTTT. It translates to CASSSLTDRWNQPQHF.

This clone was seen just once. J is TRBJ1-1 and V is TRBV19; TRBD1 agrees at 9 bases. The CDR3 extends over 11 amino acids. V gave up 4 bases and J gave up 11 bases; unmatched junction bases: 2. Germline V lookup: CDR1 LNHDA, CDR2 SQIVND (reference sequence). This chain's CDR3 is CASSTGQGAFF. CDR3 sequence (DNA): TGTGCCAGTAGTACAGGACAGGGGGCTTTCTTT.

This clone was seen a single time. CDR3 loop: CASSLPRGGNTGELFF. As DNA, the CDR3 is TGTGCCAGTAGTCTCCCGAGGGGGGGGAACACCGGGGAGCTGTTTTTT. The chain has TRBV19 and TRBJ2-2, with D perhaps TRBD2 (7 bases). Germline V gives CDR1 LNHDA, CDR2 SQIVND (reference sequence). The CDR3 loop spans 16 amino acids. The V end was cut by 5 bases, the J end by 1 base, with 14 bases between.

The V gene is TRBV7-2, the J gene TRBJ2-7; TRBD2 matches at 7 bases. V lost 1 base, J lost 12 bases, and 18 bases stayed unmatched. The CDR3 runs to 16 residues. The germline gives CDR1 SGHTA, CDR2 FQGNSA. CDR3 nucleotide sequence: TGTGCCAGCAGCTTAGGCGGGGGAGATTTGGGCGGGAGAGCGTACTTC. Its protein is CASSLGGGDLGGRAYF.

V is TRBV7-2 and J is TRBJ2-6; D ambiguous. Between the trimmed V and J ends, which lost 0 bases and 0 bases, there was a span of 3 bases. Germline V gene sequence: CDR1 SGHTA, CDR2 FQGNSA. The CDR3 spans 15 residues. The CDR3 DNA is TGTGCCAGCAGCTTAGCCGGCTCTGGGGCCAACGTCCTGACTTTC. Translating gives CASSLAGSGANVLTF.

V is TRBV28 and J is TRBJ1-5; maybe TRBD1 (6 bases). This CDR3 has 16 amino acids. Germline V gene sequence: CDR1 MDHEN, CDR2 SYDVKM. Trimming took 1 base from V and 2 from J, leaving 12 bases between them. The DNA for the CDR3 is TGTGCCAGCAGTTTATCCGGCCGACAGGGCAATCAGCCCCAGCATTTT. It translates to CASSLSGRQGNQPQHF.

The chain is built from TRBV27 and TRBJ2-7, with 12 positions matching TRBD2. This CDR3 is built from 17 residues. Germline CDR1 and CDR2: MNHEY and SMNVEV (reference sequence). Unmatched junction bases numbered 8, after V lost 5 bases and J lost 0 bases. The CDR3 region is CASSHGLAGKSSYEQYF. In nucleotides, the CDR3 is TGTGCCAGCAGTCATGGACTAGCGGGAAAGAGCTCCTACGAGCAGTACTTC.

J is TRBJ2-1 and V is TRBV24-1; a weak D match, TRBD2 (7 bases). V dropped 4 bases and J dropped 3 bases, with 18 bases sitting between them. The germline CDR1 and CDR2 sequences are KGHDR and SFDVKD. There are 17 residues in the CDR3. In nucleotides, the CDR3 is TGTGCCACCAGTGACGCTGGGGGCGGGGGCCTCTACAATGAGCAGTTCTTC. It translates to CATSDAGGGGLYNEQFF.

This chain links TRBV11-2 with TRBJ1-1; 7 bases line up with TRBD1. With V trimmed by 3 bases and J by 1 base, 2 bases remained unmatched. Germline CDR1 SGHAT, CDR2 FQNNGV. The CDR3 runs 14 residues. The CDR3 nucleotides read TGTGCCAGCAGCTTCCGGGACAGGAACACTGAAGCTTTCTTT. Protein sequence: CASSFRDRNTEAFF.

This chain links TRBV3-1 (or the pseudogene TRBV3-2) with TRBJ2-7, with 9 bases lining up with TRBD1. V gave up 1 base and J gave up 7 bases; unmatched junction bases: 5. This CDR3 region has 14 residues. Per the germline V gene, CDR1 is LGHDT and CDR2 is YNNKEL (reference sequence). The CDR3 nucleotides read TGTGCCAGCAGCCAAGGGACAGGGGAGTGGGAGCAGTACTTC. Protein product: CASSQGTGEWEQYF.

The chain links TRBV9 to TRBJ1-6; 10 bases align to TRBD1. Germline CDR1 reads SGDLS; CDR2 reads YYNGEE. The CDR3 totals 17 residues. V lost 3 bases, J lost 10 bases, and 13 bases stayed unmatched. The CDR3 reads CASSEFNRDRGGSPLHF. CDR3 DNA: TGTGCCAGCAGCGAATTTAACCGGGACAGGGGAGGCTCACCCCTCCACTTT.

The rearrangement uses TRBV6-5 and TRBJ1-1; weak D call: TRBD1 (6 bases). Trimming took 7 bases from V and 4 from J, leaving 19 bases between them. This CDR3 is 15 amino acids long. From germline, CDR1 is MNHEY and CDR2 SVGAGI. The CDR3 coding sequence is TGTGCCAGCACCACTGGGCGGGGGCAGGGCACTGAAGCTTTCTTT. Translation gives CASTTGRGQGTEAFF.

This clone was found once. The chain joins TRBV19 to TRBJ2-7; D is possibly TRBD2 (7 bases). The CDR3 length is 15 residues. Germline V gene lookup returns CDR1 LNHDA and CDR2 SQIVND (reference sequence). Trimming shortened V by 6 bases and J by 3 bases, and 18 bases separated the two germline ends. As DNA, the CDR3 is TGTGCCAGTAGCACTATGTCGGGGGGCGGCTACGAGCAGTACTTC. This sequence encodes CASSTMSGGGYEQYF.

The V gene is TRBV6-1, the J gene TRBJ2-6; D is perhaps TRBD1 (5 bases). Trimming left V 2 bases short and J 0 bases short, with 11 bases between. The CDR3 contains 17 residues. The germline V gene has CDR1 MNHNS and CDR2 SASEGT. In DNA, the CDR3 is TGTGCCAGCAGTGAAAGACAGTTCCTCTCTGGGGCCAACGTCCTGACTTTC. This gives the protein CASSERQFLSGANVLTF.

This rearrangement joins TRBV30 to TRBJ1-5, with D maybe TRBD1 (6 bases). CDR1 and CDR2 from the germline V gene are GTSNPN and SVGIG (reference sequence). Trimming took 4 bases from V and 1 from J, leaving 11 bases between them. The CDR3 is made up of 14 amino acids. DNA for the CDR3: TGTGCCTGGAATACAGGGCTCAGCAATCAGCCCCAGCATTTT. The encoded protein is CAWNTGLSNQPQHF.

Written as DNA, the CDR3 is TGTGCCAGCAGCTTAGAGATGGCGGCGGTTCAGTTCTTC. Translation gives CASSLEMAAVQFF. V usage is TRBV7-9 and J usage is TRBJ2-1; D gene uncertain. The CDR3 length is 13 residues. Trimming took 1 base from V and 13 from J, leaving 14 bases between them. Looked up from germline, CDR1 is SEHNR and CDR2 is FQNEAQ (reference sequence).

The CDR3 spells CAWSTQAMGAGYF. In DNA, the CDR3 is TGTGCCTGGAGTACACAGGCAATGGGCGCTGGGTACTTC. The rearrangement joins TRBV30 to TRBJ2-7, with D possibly being TRBD1 (5 bases). The germline V gene has CDR1 GTSNPN and CDR2 SVGIG (reference sequence). There are 13 residues in the CDR3. The V gene lost 2 bases and the J gene lost 12 bases, with 20 bases spanning the gap.

The chain couples TRBV5-1 to TRBJ1-4; 10 bases match TRBD1. After removal of 4 bases from V and 6 bases from J, the junction contained 12 bases not matched to a gene. The CDR3 is made up of 17 amino acids. The germline CDR1 and CDR2 sequences are SGHRS and YFSETQ. DNA of the CDR3: TGCGCCAGCAGCGCGGGACAGGGGAATACAGGAGATGAAAAACTGTTTTTT. It specifies CASSAGQGNTGDEKLFF.

Only one count was recorded for this clone. V usage is TRBV4-1 and J usage is TRBJ2-5; 8 bases are shared with TRBD2. V lost 0 bases, J lost 4 bases, and 10 bases stayed unmatched. Germline CDR1 reads MGHRA; CDR2 reads YSYEKL. The CDR3 covers 17 residues. The CDR3 region is CASSQEPGTSTRETQYF. CDR3 nucleotide sequence: TGCGCCAGCAGCCAAGAACCCGGGACTAGTACACGAGAGACCCAGTACTTC.

V and J are TRBV14 and TRBJ2-7; tentative D call: TRBD2 (7 bases). Trimming pared 1 base from V and 3 bases from J, leaving 13 bases between. There are 15 residues in the CDR3. The germline V gene has CDR1 SGHDN and CDR2 FVKESK. The CDR3 DNA reads as TGTGCCAGCAGCCAAGGCCCGGGGGGCTTCTACGAGCAGTACTTC. Translated, it gives CASSQGPGGFYEQYF.

This chain joins TRBV28 and TRBJ2-7; D perhaps matches TRBD1 (5 bases). The CDR3 is made up of 13 amino acids. Germline V gene sequence: CDR1 MDHEN, CDR2 SYDVKM. Trimming removed 7 bases at V and 5 bases at J, with 15 bases between. The CDR3: CASTLQGVHEQYF. The CDR3 nucleotides are TGTGCCAGCACCCTACAAGGGGTCCACGAGCAGTACTTC.